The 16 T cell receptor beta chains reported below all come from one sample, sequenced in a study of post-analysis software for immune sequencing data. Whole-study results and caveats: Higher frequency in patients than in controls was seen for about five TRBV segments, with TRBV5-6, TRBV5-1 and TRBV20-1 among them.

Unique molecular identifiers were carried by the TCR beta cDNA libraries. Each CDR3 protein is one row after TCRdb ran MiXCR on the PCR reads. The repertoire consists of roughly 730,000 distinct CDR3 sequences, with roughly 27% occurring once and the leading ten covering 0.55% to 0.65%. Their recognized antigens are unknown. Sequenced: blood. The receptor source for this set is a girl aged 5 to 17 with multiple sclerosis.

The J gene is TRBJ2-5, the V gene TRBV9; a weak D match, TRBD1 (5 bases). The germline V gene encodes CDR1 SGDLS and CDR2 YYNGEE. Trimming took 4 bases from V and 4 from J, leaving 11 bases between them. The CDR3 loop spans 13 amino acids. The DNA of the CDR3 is TGTGCCAGCAGCTCCTCAGGGTTAGAGACCCAGTACTTC. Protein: CASSSSGLETQYF.

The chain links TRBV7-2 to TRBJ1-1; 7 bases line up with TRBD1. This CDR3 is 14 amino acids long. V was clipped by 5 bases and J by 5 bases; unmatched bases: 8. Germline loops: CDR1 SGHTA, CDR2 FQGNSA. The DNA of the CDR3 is TGTGCCAGCAGCCCGATTCAGGGGGGGACTGAAGCTTTCTTT. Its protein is CASSPIQGGTEAFF.

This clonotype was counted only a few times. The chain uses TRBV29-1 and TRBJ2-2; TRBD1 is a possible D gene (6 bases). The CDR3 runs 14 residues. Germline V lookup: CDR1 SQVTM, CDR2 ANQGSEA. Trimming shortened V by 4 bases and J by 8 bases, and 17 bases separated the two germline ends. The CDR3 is CSVGSAGAKGELFF. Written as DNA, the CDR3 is TGCAGCGTTGGGTCGGCAGGGGCCAAAGGGGAGCTGTTTTTT.

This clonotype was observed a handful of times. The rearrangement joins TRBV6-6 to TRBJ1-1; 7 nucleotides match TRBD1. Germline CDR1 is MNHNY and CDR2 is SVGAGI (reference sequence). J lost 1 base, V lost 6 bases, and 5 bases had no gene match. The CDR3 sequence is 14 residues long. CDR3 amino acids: CASRRGQANTEAFF. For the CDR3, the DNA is TGTGCCAGCAGGCGTGGACAGGCGAACACTGAAGCTTTCTTT.

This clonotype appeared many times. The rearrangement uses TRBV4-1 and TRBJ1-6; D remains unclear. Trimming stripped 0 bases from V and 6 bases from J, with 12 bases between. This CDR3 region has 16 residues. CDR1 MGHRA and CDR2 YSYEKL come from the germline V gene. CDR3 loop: CASSQDSGFGNSPLHF. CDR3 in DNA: TGCGCCAGCAGCCAAGATTCGGGCTTTGGTAATTCACCCCTCCACTTT.

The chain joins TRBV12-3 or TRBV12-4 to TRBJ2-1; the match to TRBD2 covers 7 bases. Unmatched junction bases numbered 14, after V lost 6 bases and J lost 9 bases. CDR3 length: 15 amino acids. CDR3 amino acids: CASSLRTRGDVEQFF. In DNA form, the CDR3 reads TGTGCCAGCAGCCTCCGGACTCGGGGGGACGTTGAGCAGTTCTTC.

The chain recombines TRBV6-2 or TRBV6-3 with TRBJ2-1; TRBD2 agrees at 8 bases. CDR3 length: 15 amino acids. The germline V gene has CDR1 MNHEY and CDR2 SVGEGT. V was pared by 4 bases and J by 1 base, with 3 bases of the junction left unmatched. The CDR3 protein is CASSSGLVSYNEQFF. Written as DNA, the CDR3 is TGTGCCAGCAGTTCGGGACTAGTTTCCTACAATGAGCAGTTCTTC.

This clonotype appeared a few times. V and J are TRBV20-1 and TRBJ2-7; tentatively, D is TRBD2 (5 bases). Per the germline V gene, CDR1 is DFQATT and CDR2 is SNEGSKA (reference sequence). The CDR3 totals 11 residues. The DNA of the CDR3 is TGCTTTGCGCGGACTCCCTACGAGCAGTACTTC. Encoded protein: CFARTPYEQYF.

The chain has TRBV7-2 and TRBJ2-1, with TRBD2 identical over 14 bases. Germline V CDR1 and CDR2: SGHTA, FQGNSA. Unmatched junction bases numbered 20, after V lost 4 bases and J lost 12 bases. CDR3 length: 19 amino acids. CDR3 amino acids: CASSYTIWTSGRSEGGQFF. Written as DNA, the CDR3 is TGTGCCAGCAGCTACACCATTTGGACTAGCGGGAGGTCTGAAGGTGGGCAGTTCTTC.

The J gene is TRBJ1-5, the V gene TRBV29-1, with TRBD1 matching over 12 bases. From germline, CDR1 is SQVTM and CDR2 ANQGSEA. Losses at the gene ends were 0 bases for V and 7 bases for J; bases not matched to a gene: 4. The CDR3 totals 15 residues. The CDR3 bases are TGCAGCGTTGAAGAAGGGACAGGGGGCAGACAGCCCCAGCATTTT. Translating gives CSVEEGTGGRQPQHF. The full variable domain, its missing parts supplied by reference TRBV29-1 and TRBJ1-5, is SAVISQKPSRDICQRGTSLTIQCQVDSQVTMMFWYRQQPGQSLTLIATANQGSEATYESGFVIDKFPISRPNLTFSTLTVSNMSPEDSSIYLCSVEEGTGGRQPQHFGDGTRLSIL.

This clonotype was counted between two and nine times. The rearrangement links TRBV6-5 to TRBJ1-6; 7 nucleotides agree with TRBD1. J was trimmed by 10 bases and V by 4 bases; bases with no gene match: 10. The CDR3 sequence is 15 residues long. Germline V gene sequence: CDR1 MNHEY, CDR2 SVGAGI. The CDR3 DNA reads TGTGCCAGCAGTTCCCGTGTCAGGGGGAACTCACCCCTCCACTTT. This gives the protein CASSSRVRGNSPLHF.

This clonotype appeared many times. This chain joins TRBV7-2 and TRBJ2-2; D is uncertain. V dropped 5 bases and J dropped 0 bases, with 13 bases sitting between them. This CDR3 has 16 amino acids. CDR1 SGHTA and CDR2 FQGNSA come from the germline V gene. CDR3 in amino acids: CASSPTRPANTGELFF. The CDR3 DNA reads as TGTGCCAGCAGCCCGACAAGACCCGCGAACACCGGGGAGCTGTTTTTT. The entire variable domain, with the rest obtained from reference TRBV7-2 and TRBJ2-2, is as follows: GAGVSQSPSNKVTEKGKDVELRCDPISGHTALYWYRQSLGQGLEFLIYFQGNSAPDKSGLPSDRFSAERTGGSVSTLTIQRTQQEDSAVYLCASSPTRPANTGELFFGEGSRLTVL.

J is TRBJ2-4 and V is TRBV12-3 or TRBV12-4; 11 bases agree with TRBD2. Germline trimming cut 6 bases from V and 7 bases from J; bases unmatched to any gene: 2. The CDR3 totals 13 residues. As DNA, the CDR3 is TGTGCCAGCAGCGCTAGCGGGAGGAACATTCAGTACTTC. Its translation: CASSASGRNIQYF.

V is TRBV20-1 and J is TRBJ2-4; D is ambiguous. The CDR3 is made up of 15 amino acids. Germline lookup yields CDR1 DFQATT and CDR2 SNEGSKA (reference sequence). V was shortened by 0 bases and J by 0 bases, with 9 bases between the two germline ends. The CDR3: CSAREGILAKNIQYF. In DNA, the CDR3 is TGCAGTGCTAGAGAGGGGATACTAGCCAAAAACATTCAGTACTTC.

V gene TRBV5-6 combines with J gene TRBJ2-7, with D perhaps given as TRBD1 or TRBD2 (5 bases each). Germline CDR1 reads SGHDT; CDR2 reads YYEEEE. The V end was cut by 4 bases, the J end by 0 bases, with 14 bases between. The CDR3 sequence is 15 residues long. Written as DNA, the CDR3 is TGTGCCAGCAGCCCGCCGGGACGTAGCTCCTACGAGCAGTACTTC. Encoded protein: CASSPPGRSSYEQYF.

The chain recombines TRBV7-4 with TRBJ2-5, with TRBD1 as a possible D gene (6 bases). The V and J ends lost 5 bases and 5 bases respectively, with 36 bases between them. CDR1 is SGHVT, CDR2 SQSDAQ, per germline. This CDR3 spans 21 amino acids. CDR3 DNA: TGTGCCAGCAGCCCCCCTCGGTACCCTACCTGGGGCTTCGAAAGGGGGGAGACCCAGTACTTC. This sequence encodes CASSPPRYPTWGFERGETQYF. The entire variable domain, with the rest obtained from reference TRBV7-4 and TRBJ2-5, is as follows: GAGVSQSPRYKVAKRGRDVALRCDSISGHVTLYWYRQTLGQGSEVLTYSQSDAQRDKSGRPSGRFSAERPERSVSTLKIQRTEQGDSAVYLCASSPPRYPTWGFERGETQYFGPGTRLLVL.